Here is one T cell receptor beta chain with its context. Its antigen remains unidentified. Base qualities are not at hand, and no much larger clone is one base apart. This specimen belongs to a study of blood T cell repertoires in COVID-19 (TCRdb year 2020). About the study as a whole: Samples covering the acute and convalescent phases of COVID-19 were provided by collaborators in the United States, Italy and Spain. Subjects who had been exposed to COVID-19, were actively infected with it, or had recovered from it provided the deeply sampled blood TCRbeta repertoires that made up the dataset. The samples were drawn from the first 160 participants of the ongoing ImmuneRACE study and from 1,254 subjects provided by 6 global collaborators. The prospective study material was composed of cDNA or gDNA derived from T cells, B-cell-depleted T cells, or PBMCs. The repertoires were made available in a free public database intended to serve as a resource for research on the immune response to SARS-CoV-2. Where available, HLA class I and class II types were obtained from metadata supplied by the sample provider rather than from assay-based typing. The sample metadata nearly always contained a de-identified subject ID, COVID-19 status, age in years and sex. Findings and caveats that apply to the study as a whole: Clinical and demographic metadata were provided uncurated, with the amount varying by source and participant.

Trimming accounts for 5 bases at V and 6 bases at J, while the number of junction bases matched to no gene is 7. CDR3 length: 15 amino acids, cysteine to phenylalanine. The retained sequence is limited to the CDR3, 45 bases, with the frame set at the first base. CDR1 SGHTA and CDR2 FQGNSA are derived from the germline V gene. TCRbeta CDR3 regions were amplified from genomic DNA using the immunoSEQ Assay, a bias-controlled multiplex PCR. In the paper's pipeline: The number of nucleated cells in each sample was estimated by amplification of reference gene primers within the assay. To quantify the absolute abundance of each unique TCRbeta CDR3 rearrangement, sequence reads were collapsed and filtered. For each sample, productive Simpson clonality was calculated as the square root of Simpson's diversity index over productive rearrangements. TCRdb stores this immuneACCESS table with in-frame sequences only. Part of the clones is absent; in the studies checked, under half of the shortfall reflects unresolved V genes, and no reason is known for the rest. V and J calls and clone size come straight from that table; D and trimming were deduced from the DNA. The sample table shows more than 250,000 clones, and more than 75% are seen once. The top ten hold 2% to 2.5% of the sample.

Samples from volunteer blood donors who had recovered from COVID-19 were contributed by a second Seattle source. Each collaborating institution followed its own protocols to collect whole blood in K2EDTA tubes. For TCRbeta analysis, collaborators shipped samples as frozen whole blood, isolated PBMCs, or DNA extracted from either of those sample types. This TCR derives from a woman in her twenties or thirties who had recovered from COVID-19. Source material: peripheral blood. The sequence links TRBV7-2 to TRBJ2-2; 9 middle bases align to TRBD2. The DNA sequence is as follows: TGTGCCAGCAGCGCGGGACTAGCCTTCGCCGGGGAGCTGTTTTTT. It translates as CASSAGLAFAGELFF.